These T cell receptor beta chains were read from a single sample in a study of OX40 agonist ivuxolimab in advanced cancers. Here immunoSEQ multiplex PCR was the method, and the copy in TCRdb shows in-frame clones only, minus some. The data contain 73,000 or so clones, about nine tenths of them singletons. The specimen comprised CD4+ or CD8+ T cells sorted from blood, sampled in a trial of the OX40 agonist ivuxolimab. These receptor sequences come from an adult with an advanced solid tumor such as melanoma, head and neck, liver or kidney cancer. CDR3s include the opening cysteine and the closing phenylalanine or tryptophan. Fields, in order: J gene, D gene, V gene, clone size, CDR3 DNA, CDR3 protein. A D gene is named only where the DNA matches it firmly. Size values are once, few and many counts, or a class for expanded clones, and some rows have none.

j_gene: TRBJ2-7
d_gene: NA
v_gene: TRBV5-5
abundance: NA
CDR3nt: TGTGCCAGCAGCTTTCGGATGGCCGAGCAGTACTTC
CDR3aa: CASSFRMAEQYF

j_gene: TRBJ2-7
d_gene: TRBD2
v_gene: TRBV5-4
abundance: NA
CDR3nt: TGTGCCAGCAGCCTCGGACTAGCGGGAGGGCGTAACGAGCAGTACTTC
CDR3aa: CASSLGLAGGRNEQYF

j_gene: TRBJ1-2
d_gene: NA
v_gene: TRBV27
abundance: NA
CDR3nt: TGTGCCAGCAGTTCAACCCCGGGACGCCAAACCTTTGATGGCTACACCTTC
CDR3aa: CASSSTPGRQTFDGYTF

j_gene: TRBJ1-4
d_gene: NA
v_gene: TRBV18
abundance: NA
CDR3nt: TGTGCCAGCTCACCAGAGTCAGGGCGAGAAAAACTGTTTTTT
CDR3aa: CASSPESGREKLFF

j_gene: TRBJ2-7
d_gene: NA
v_gene: TRBV21-1
abundance: NA
CDR3nt: TGTGCCAGCAGACGCAAGGGGTTAAACGAGCAGTACTTC
CDR3aa: CASRRKGLNEQYF

j_gene: TRBJ2-5
d_gene: NA
v_gene: TRBV5-1
abundance: once
CDR3nt: TGCGCCAGCAGCTTGGCTGGACGGGAGACCCAGTACTTC
CDR3aa: CASSLAGRETQYF

j_gene: TRBJ2-1
d_gene: TRBD2
v_gene: TRBV19
abundance: NA
CDR3nt: TGTGCCAGTAGTATAACGGGAGGGCCGGTCGATGAGCAGTTCTTC
CDR3aa: CASSITGGPVDEQFF

j_gene: TRBJ2-3
d_gene: TRBD2
v_gene: TRBV10-3
abundance: NA
CDR3nt: TGTGCCACCCGAGGACTAGCGGAGATGGCTAGCACAGATACGCAGTATTTT
CDR3aa: CATRGLAEMASTDTQYF

j_gene: TRBJ2-7
d_gene: TRBD1
v_gene: TRBV5-1
abundance: NA
CDR3nt: TGCGCCAGCAGCTTGTTGGGACAGGGTGTCCACGAGCAGTACTTC
CDR3aa: CASSLLGQGVHEQYF

j_gene: TRBJ2-5
d_gene: TRBD2
v_gene: TRBV6-1
abundance: NA
CDR3nt: TGTGCCAGCCGTACTAGCGGGGTCCAAGAGACCCAGTACTTC
CDR3aa: CASRTSGVQETQYF

j_gene: TRBJ2-2
d_gene: NA
v_gene: TRBV19
abundance: NA
CDR3nt: TGTGCCAGTAGCCGAACTAGTTTCACCGGGGAGCTGTTTTTT
CDR3aa: CASSRTSFTGELFF

j_gene: TRBJ2-5
d_gene: NA
v_gene: TRBV2
abundance: few
CDR3nt: TGTGCCAGCATCAGGGGTGGAGAGACCCAGTACTTC
CDR3aa: CASIRGGETQYF

j_gene: TRBJ2-7
d_gene: NA
v_gene: TRBV10-1
abundance: once
CDR3nt: TGCGCCAGCAGTGAGTCGAATACGGTCCCCTACGAGCAGTACTTC
CDR3aa: CASSESNTVPYEQYF

j_gene: TRBJ1-4
d_gene: NA
v_gene: TRBV7-9
abundance: NA
CDR3nt: TGTGCCAGCAGCTTACGATCCGGGACAACAACTAATGAAAAACTGTTTTTT
CDR3aa: CASSLRSGTTTNEKLFF

j_gene: TRBJ1-3
d_gene: TRBD1
v_gene: TRBV6-6
abundance: NA
CDR3nt: TGTGCCAGCAGCAGGGGGAGCTCTGGAAACACCATATATTTT
CDR3aa: CASSRGSSGNTIYF

j_gene: TRBJ1-1
d_gene: NA
v_gene: TRBV30
abundance: few
CDR3nt: TGTGTCGCTACACGGAACACTGAAGCTTTCTTT
CDR3aa: CVATRNTEAFF

j_gene: TRBJ2-7
d_gene: NA
v_gene: TRBV4-1
abundance: once
CDR3nt: TGCGCCAGCAGCCCGGGGTTGTCCTACGAGCAGTACTTC
CDR3aa: CASSPGLSYEQYF

j_gene: TRBJ2-2
d_gene: NA
v_gene: TRBV5-5
abundance: NA
CDR3nt: TGTGCCAGCAGCTTGGGTCACCTGAACACCGGGGAGCTGTTTTTT
CDR3aa: CASSLGHLNTGELFF

j_gene: TRBJ2-3
d_gene: TRBD2
v_gene: TRBV9
abundance: NA
CDR3nt: TGTGCCAGCAGCACGGGGACTAGCGATGGCACAGATACGCAGTATTTT
CDR3aa: CASSTGTSDGTDTQYF

j_gene: TRBJ1-5
d_gene: NA
v_gene: TRBV6-5
abundance: few
CDR3nt: TGTGCCAGCAGCGCCCCGAGCCAGCCCCAGCATTTT
CDR3aa: CASSAPSQPQHF

j_gene: TRBJ2-1
d_gene: TRBD2
v_gene: TRBV2
abundance: NA
CDR3nt: TGTGCCAGCAGACAATCGACTAGCGGACTAGGGGAGCAGTTCTTC
CDR3aa: CASRQSTSGLGEQFF

j_gene: TRBJ1-6
d_gene: NA
v_gene: TRBV15
abundance: NA
CDR3nt: TGTGCCACCAGCAGAGATCGGAATTCACCCCTCCACTTT
CDR3aa: CATSRDRNSPLHF

j_gene: TRBJ2-1
d_gene: TRBD1
v_gene: TRBV9
abundance: NA
CDR3nt: TGTGCCAGCAGCCGACGCCGTGAGGGGGCTAAATACAATGAGCAGTTCTTC
CDR3aa: CASSRRREGAKYNEQFF

j_gene: TRBJ2-2
d_gene: TRBD2
v_gene: TRBV10-1
abundance: NA
CDR3nt: TGCGCCAGCAGTAGAATAGCGGGGACCCCCGGGGAGCTGTTTTTT
CDR3aa: CASSRIAGTPGELFF

j_gene: TRBJ1-2
d_gene: NA
v_gene: TRBV4-2
abundance: NA
CDR3nt: TGTGCCAGCAGCCAAGCCGGGGAAAACTATGGCTACACCTTC
CDR3aa: CASSQAGENYGYTF

j_gene: TRBJ2-3
d_gene: TRBD1
v_gene: TRBV6-9
abundance: NA
CDR3nt: TGTGCCAGCAGTATTACAGGGGGAGATACGCAGTATTTT
CDR3aa: CASSITGGDTQYF

j_gene: TRBJ2-3
d_gene: TRBD2
v_gene: TRBV18
abundance: NA
CDR3nt: TGTGCCAGCTCACCGACTAGCGGGACGGATACGCAGTATTTT
CDR3aa: CASSPTSGTDTQYF

j_gene: TRBJ1-5
d_gene: TRBD1
v_gene: TRBV28
abundance: NA
CDR3nt: TGTGCCAGCAGGCCGGGACAGGGGGCGAATCAGCCCCAGCATTTT
CDR3aa: CASRPGQGANQPQHF

j_gene: TRBJ2-7
d_gene: NA
v_gene: TRBV18
abundance: once
CDR3nt: TGTGCCAGCTCGCCCGGACGGACTTACGAGCAGTACTTC
CDR3aa: CASSPGRTYEQYF

j_gene: TRBJ2-7
d_gene: NA
v_gene: TRBV2
abundance: NA
CDR3nt: TGTGCCAGCAGTTCCCTCCCCGAGCAGTACTTC
CDR3aa: CASSSLPEQYF

j_gene: TRBJ1-1
d_gene: NA
v_gene: TRBV5-1
abundance: NA
CDR3nt: TGCGCCAGCAGCTTGGTGATGGGACAGAACACTGAAGCTTTCTTT
CDR3aa: CASSLVMGQNTEAFF

j_gene: TRBJ2-7
d_gene: TRBD1
v_gene: TRBV28
abundance: NA
CDR3nt: TGTGCCAGCAGTTTAGCGGGACAGGGGGCCTACGAGCAGTACTTC
CDR3aa: CASSLAGQGAYEQYF

j_gene: TRBJ2-7
d_gene: NA
v_gene: TRBV20-1
abundance: NA
CDR3nt: TGCAGTGCTAGAGATAACTACGAGCAGTACTTC
CDR3aa: CSARDNYEQYF

j_gene: TRBJ1-5
d_gene: TRBD1
v_gene: TRBV19
abundance: NA
CDR3nt: TGTGCCAGTAGTATGCAGGGGGTCAATCAGCCCCAGCATTTT
CDR3aa: CASSMQGVNQPQHF

j_gene: TRBJ1-3
d_gene: TRBD1
v_gene: TRBV2
abundance: NA
CDR3nt: TGTGCCAGCAGGACAGGGGGCTCTGGAAACACCATATATTTT
CDR3aa: CASRTGGSGNTIYF

j_gene: TRBJ2-1
d_gene: TRBD1
v_gene: TRBV4-1
abundance: NA
CDR3nt: TGCGCCAGCACCCAAGTGGGGGACAGGTTACGACTGAGCTCCTACAATGAGCAGTTCTTC
CDR3aa: CASTQVGDRLRLSSYNEQFF

j_gene: TRBJ1-6
d_gene: TRBD1
v_gene: TRBV2
abundance: NA
CDR3nt: TGTGCCAGCAGTGAAGCTCCGGGACAGAATTCACCCCTCCACTTT
CDR3aa: CASSEAPGQNSPLHF

j_gene: TRBJ1-5
d_gene: NA
v_gene: TRBV11-2
abundance: NA
CDR3nt: TGTGCCAGCAGCTTTCGGGACGGTCAGCCCCAGCATTTT
CDR3aa: CASSFRDGQPQHF

j_gene: TRBJ2-3
d_gene: TRBD2
v_gene: TRBV10-3
abundance: NA
CDR3nt: TGTGCCATCAACTCGGGGGGAGATACGCAGTATTTT
CDR3aa: CAINSGGDTQYF

j_gene: TRBJ2-3
d_gene: TRBD2
v_gene: TRBV7-7
abundance: NA
CDR3nt: TGTGCTAGCAGCTTGACTAGCGGGACCTCGACCCGCACAGATACGCAGTATTTT
CDR3aa: CASSLTSGTSTRTDTQYF

j_gene: TRBJ2-6
d_gene: NA
v_gene: TRBV21-1
abundance: NA
CDR3nt: TGTGCCAGCAGCAAGGGACATTGGGCCAACGTCCTGACTTTC
CDR3aa: CASSKGHWANVLTF

j_gene: TRBJ2-5
d_gene: TRBD1
v_gene: TRBV5-5
abundance: NA
CDR3nt: TGTGCCAGCAGCTTTTATCTAGGGACAGACCAAGAGACCCAGTACTTC
CDR3aa: CASSFYLGTDQETQYF

j_gene: TRBJ2-1
d_gene: NA
v_gene: TRBV19
abundance: few
CDR3nt: TGTGCCAGTAGTTCCCCCATATCAGCGGATGAGCAGTTCTTC
CDR3aa: CASSSPISADEQFF

j_gene: TRBJ1-6
d_gene: NA
v_gene: TRBV6-6
abundance: NA
CDR3nt: TGTGCCAGCCAGACGAACACCTATAATTCACCCCTCCACTTT
CDR3aa: CASQTNTYNSPLHF

j_gene: TRBJ2-1
d_gene: NA
v_gene: TRBV18
abundance: NA
CDR3nt: TGTGCCAGCTCACCAGATACGCCGGCCTCGAATGAGCAGTTCTTC
CDR3aa: CASSPDTPASNEQFF

j_gene: TRBJ2-5
d_gene: TRBD2
v_gene: TRBV7-9
abundance: NA
CDR3nt: TGTGCCAGCAGCTTAGTCAGCGGGGGAGCCCGGACCCAGTACTTC
CDR3aa: CASSLVSGGARTQYF

j_gene: TRBJ2-2
d_gene: TRBD2
v_gene: TRBV28
abundance: NA
CDR3nt: TGTGCCAGCAGCCTAGGCGGGGGGGCCGGGGAGCTGTTTTTT
CDR3aa: CASSLGGGAGELFF

j_gene: TRBJ1-1
d_gene: TRBD1
v_gene: TRBV5-6
abundance: NA
CDR3nt: TGTGCCAGCAGCTGGACAGGGGGCGCGAACACTGAAGCTTTCTTT
CDR3aa: CASSWTGGANTEAFF

j_gene: TRBJ2-5
d_gene: NA
v_gene: TRBV18
abundance: NA
CDR3nt: TGTGCCAGCTCACCAGGATCCCAAGAGACCCAGTACTTC
CDR3aa: CASSPGSQETQYF

j_gene: TRBJ1-1
d_gene: NA
v_gene: TRBV2
abundance: NA
CDR3nt: TGTGCCAGCAAAAGGGTGACTGAAGCTTTCTTT
CDR3aa: CASKRVTEAFF